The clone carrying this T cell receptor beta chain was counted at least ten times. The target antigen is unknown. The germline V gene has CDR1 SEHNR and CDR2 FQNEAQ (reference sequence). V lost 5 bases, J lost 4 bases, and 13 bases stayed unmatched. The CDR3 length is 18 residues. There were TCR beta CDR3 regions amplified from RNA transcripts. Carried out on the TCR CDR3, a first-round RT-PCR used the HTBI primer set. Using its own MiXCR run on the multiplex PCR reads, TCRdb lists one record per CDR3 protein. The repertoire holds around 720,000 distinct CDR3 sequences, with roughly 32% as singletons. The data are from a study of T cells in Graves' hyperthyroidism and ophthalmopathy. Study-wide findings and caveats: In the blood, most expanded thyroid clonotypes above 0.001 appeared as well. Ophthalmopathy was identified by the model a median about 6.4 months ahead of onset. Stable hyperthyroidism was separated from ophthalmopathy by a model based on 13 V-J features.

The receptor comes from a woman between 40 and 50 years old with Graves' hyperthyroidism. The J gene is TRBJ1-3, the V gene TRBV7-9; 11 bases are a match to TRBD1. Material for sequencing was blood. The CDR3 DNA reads TGTGCCAGCAGCCCAGCCCCCGGACAGGGGGCGCACGGAAACACCATATATTTT. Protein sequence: CASSPAPGQGAHGNTIYF.